This T cell receptor beta chain was sequenced during a study of OX40 agonist ivuxolimab in advanced cancers. Study-wide context: One patient with hepatocellular carcinoma and two with cutaneous melanoma, three in all, had partial responses. General observations from the study: Low normalized clonal expansion also occurred in some nonresponding patients. With doses of 0.1 to 3.0 mg/kg, CD4+ and CD8+ blood T cells had undergone clonal expansion by week 6.

The V end was cut by 6 bases, the J end by 8 bases, with 19 bases between. Germline V gene lookup returns CDR1 MNHNY and CDR2 SVGAGI (reference sequence). The CDR3 extends over 14 amino acids. As concerns this clone: The antigen is not known.

Sequencing used immunoSEQ multiplex PCR; TCRdb keeps in-frame clones, though not all of them. In the table there are some 100,000 clones, 80% to 90% of which are singletons. The rearrangement links TRBV6-6 to TRBJ1-2; no clear D. The source was CD4+ or CD8+ T cells sorted from blood, collected in a trial of the OX40 agonist ivuxolimab. This receptor was identified in an adult with an advanced solid tumor such as melanoma, head and neck, liver or kidney cancer. In nucleotides, the CDR3 is TGTGCCAGCAGGATGGGATCACCCTCGGGCGGCTACACCTTC. Its protein product is CASRMGSPSGGYTF.